This TCR beta chain was identified in a study of cytomegalovirus exposure and HLA in healthy donors. Across the whole study: As an earlier analysis found, 150 million to 200 million T cells yielded about 120 million unique TCR beta sequences.

PCR involved 60 Vbeta and 13 Jbeta primers. The table came from immunoSEQ multiplex PCR; TCRdb's copy has only in-frame clones and leaves some out. The data show roughly 120,000 clones, approximately 80% seen once. Study-wide results and caveats: Sequencing depth across donors, presence/absence analyses assumed, was roughly uniform. A further, later analysis showed that HLA-associated TCR beta chains (compared with equally common others) were more clonally expanded.

CDR3 length: 11 amino acids. CDR1 and CDR2 from the germline V gene are DFQATT and SNEGSKA (reference sequence). V lost 4 bases to trimming and J lost 7 bases, with 8 bases between them. This clone has a handful of counts. Its antigen is unknown. The specimen sequenced was PBMCs. The V call is TRBV20-1, the J call TRBJ2-1; a weak D match, TRBD1 (6 bases). This clonotype was sampled from a man in his fifties or sixties in good health and CMV-seropositive. This CDR3 is CSATGANEQFF. DNA of the CDR3: TGCAGTGCTACAGGGGCAAATGAGCAGTTCTTC.